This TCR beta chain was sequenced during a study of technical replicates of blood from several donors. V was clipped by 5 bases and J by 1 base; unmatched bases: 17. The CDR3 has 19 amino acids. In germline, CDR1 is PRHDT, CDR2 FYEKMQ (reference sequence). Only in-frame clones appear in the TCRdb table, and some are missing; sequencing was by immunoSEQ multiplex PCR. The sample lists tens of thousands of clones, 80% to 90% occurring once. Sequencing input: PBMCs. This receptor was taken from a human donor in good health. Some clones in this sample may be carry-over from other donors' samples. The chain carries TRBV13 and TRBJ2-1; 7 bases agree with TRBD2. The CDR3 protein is CASSHLGTITGGSYNEQFF. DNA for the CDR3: TGTGCCAGCAGCCACCTTGGGACTATCACGGGGGGATCCTACAATGAGCAGTTCTTC.